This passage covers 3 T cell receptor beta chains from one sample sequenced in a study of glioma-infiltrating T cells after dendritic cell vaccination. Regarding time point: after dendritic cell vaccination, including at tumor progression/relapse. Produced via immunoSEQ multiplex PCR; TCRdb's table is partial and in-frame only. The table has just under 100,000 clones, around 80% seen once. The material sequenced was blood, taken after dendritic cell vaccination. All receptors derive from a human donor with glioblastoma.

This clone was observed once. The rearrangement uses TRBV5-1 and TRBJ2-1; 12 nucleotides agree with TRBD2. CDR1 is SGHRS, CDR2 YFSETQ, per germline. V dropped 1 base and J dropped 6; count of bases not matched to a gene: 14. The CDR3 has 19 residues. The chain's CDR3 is CASSLRIYGLAGTSNEQFF. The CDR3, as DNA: TGCGCCAGCAGCTTGCGGATTTACGGACTAGCGGGGACCTCCAATGAGCAGTTCTTC.

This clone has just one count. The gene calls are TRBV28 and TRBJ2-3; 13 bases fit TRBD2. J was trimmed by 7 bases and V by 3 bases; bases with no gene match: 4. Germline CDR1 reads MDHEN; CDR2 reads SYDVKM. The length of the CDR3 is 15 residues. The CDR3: CASSFGLAGVNTQYF. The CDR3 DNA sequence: TGTGCCAGCAGTTTTGGACTAGCGGGAGTCAATACGCAGTATTTT.

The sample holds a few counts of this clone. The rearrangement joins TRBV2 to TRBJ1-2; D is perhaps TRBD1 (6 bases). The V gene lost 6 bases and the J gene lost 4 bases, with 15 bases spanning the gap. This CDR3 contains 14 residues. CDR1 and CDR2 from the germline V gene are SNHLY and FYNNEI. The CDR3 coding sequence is TGTGCCAGCAGACCTGGACAGAGTATCTATGGCTACACCTTC. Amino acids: CASRPGQSIYGYTF.